Each of the 9 T cell receptor beta chains below was sequenced from the same sample in a study of tumor and adjacent non-tumor tissue in lung cancer. The library came from three nested PCR rounds adapted from ARM-PCR protocols. TCRdb processed the multiplex PCR reads anew with MiXCR; each CDR3 protein has one entry. The sample holds approximately 150,000 distinct CDR3 sequences, around two thirds seen once. The template was RNA from unsorted bulk tissue. Material: lung tumor tissue. All receptors derive from a man aged 60 to 75 with small cell lung cancer.

This clonotype was recorded at least ten times. The chain joins TRBV29-1 to TRBJ2-3, with 11 bases aligning to TRBD1. This CDR3 is built from 14 residues. After removal of 7 bases from V and 3 bases from J, the junction contained 6 bases not matched to a gene. Germline loops: CDR1 SQVTM, CDR2 ANQGSEA. CDR3 loop: CSGTGGSYTDTQYF. DNA for the CDR3: TGCAGCGGGACAGGGGGCTCGTATACAGATACGCAGTATTTT.

This clonotype was seen a handful of times. Just one base apart from a much larger clone, this may be a read error. V usage is TRBV11-2 and J usage is TRBJ2-7; tentative D call: TRBD2 (5 bases). Germline-derived CDR1 and CDR2 are SGHAT and FQNNGV. CDR3 length: 14 residues. CDR3 sequence (DNA): TGTGTCAGCAGCTTAGGGAGCAGAGGTGCCGAGCAGTACGTC. Amino acids: CVSSLGSRGAEQYV.

This clonotype was counted once. This could be a read error, since a much larger clone is one nucleotide away. J is TRBJ1-4 and V is TRBV20-1, with a tentative D call TRBD1 (5 bases). Germline CDR1 DFQATT, CDR2 SNEGSKA (reference sequence). The CDR3 length is 12 residues. CDR3 protein: CSAGRVNEQLFF. The CDR3 bases are TGCAGTGCTGGCAGGGTTAATGAACAACTGTTTTTT.

Concerning this clonotype itself: This CDR3 is missing its conserved last phenylalanine or tryptophan, likely due to a read error. This chain connects TRBV6-1 to TRBJ1-1; D ambiguous. The germline gives CDR1 MNHNS, CDR2 SASEGT. This CDR3 contains 13 residues. V shed 7 bases and J shed 0 bases, with 9 bases lying between them. CDR3 in amino acids: CASILQLNTEAFL. The CDR3 region has the DNA TGTGCCAGCATCCTGCAGCTGAACACTGAAGCTTTCCTT.

This clonotype appeared a single time. The germline gene is not matched at one end of the junction; a read error may be the cause. This rearrangement joins TRBV11-3 to TRBJ2-3; tentatively, D is TRBD1 or TRBD2 (5 bases each). Germline V lookup: CDR1 SGHNT, CDR2 YENEEA. The CDR3 consists of 13 residues. The CDR3 region has the DNA TGTGCCAGCAACTTTGGGACCACAGGTACGCAGTATTTT. The encoded protein is CASNFGTTGTQYF.

In the case of this clonotype: The final CDR3 position lacks the conserved phenylalanine or tryptophan, pointing to a likely read error. The chain carries TRBV6-5 and TRBJ1-1, with TRBD1 matching over 7 bases. Germline CDR1 is MNHEY and CDR2 is SVGAGI. CDR3 size: 14 residues. Trimming removed 2 bases from V and 3 bases from J; junction bases left unmatched: 3. This CDR3 is CASSYQGDDTEAFV. The CDR3 region has the DNA TGTGCCAGCAGTTACCAGGGGGATGACACTGAAGCTTTCGTT.

Notes on this clonotype: A much larger clone differs by one base, so this may be a read error. This chain joins TRBV20-1 and TRBJ1-1; 8 positions agree with TRBD1. The CDR3 length is 13 residues. CDR1 and CDR2 (germline): DFQATT, SNEGSKA (reference sequence). The chain's CDR3 is CTRQGSGNTEAFF. DNA of the CDR3: TGCACCAGACAGGGGTCGGGGAACACTGAAGCTTTCTTT.

About this clonotype: A clone one base away is much larger, so this may be a read error. J is TRBJ2-7 and V is TRBV6-1; the D call may be TRBD1 or TRBD2 (5 bases each). This CDR3 is 14 amino acids long. CDR1 and CDR2 from the germline V gene are MNHNS and SASEGT. CDR3: CASSKGRMLYDQYF. CDR3 coding DNA: TGTGCCAGCAGCAAGGGACGGATGCTCTACGATCAGTACTTC.

About this clonotype itself: This CDR3 fails to terminate in the conserved phenylalanine or tryptophan, so it likely reflects a read error. The chain links TRBV11-2 to TRBJ1-5; no clear D. TRBJ2-3 explains the end of the DNA better; the J call may be wrong. Germline V gene lookup returns CDR1 SGHAT and CDR2 FQNNGV. The CDR3 has 13 amino acids. CDR3 DNA: TGTGTCAGCAGCTTAACGGAAAGGCAACCCCAGTATGTT. Its protein is CVSSLTERQPQYV.